This T cell receptor (beta chain) was sequenced during a study of blood T cell repertoires in COVID-19. Across the whole study: Sites across the United States, Italy and Spain contributed samples from acute and convalescent COVID-19. PBMCs, B-cell-depleted T cells, or T cells were the source of the cDNA or gDNA that made up the material.

In the original analysis: Nucleated cell counts were estimated from reference gene primer amplification. Using immunoSEQ multiplex PCR, the repertoire was profiled, and TCRdb retains in-frame clones only, with some absent. V and J calls and clone size are those listed in that table; D and trimming were worked out from the DNA. The sample includes about 190,000 clones, 78% seen only once; the top ten take 2.8%. This CDR3 contains 13 residues. With 4 bases removed from V and 7 bases from J, the gap between germline ends came to 14 bases. The germline CDR1 and CDR2 sequences are GTSNPN and SVGIG (reference sequence).

This rearrangement joins TRBV30 to TRBJ1-5; D call uncertain. The receptor comes from a woman of 80 years or more with active or convalescent COVID-19. Sequencing used peripheral blood. CDR3: CAWNLLGQQPQHF. The DNA of the CDR3 is TGTGCCTGGAACCTGCTGGGCCAGCAGCCCCAGCATTTT.